The present T cell receptor (beta chain) was sequenced within a study of identical twins. The study's findings and limits: Researchers reported weaker excess twin sharing in beta out-of-frame sequences. Out-of-frame alpha sequences common to twins exhibited a surplus of low generation probability.

At least ten counts were recorded for this clonotype. The antigen remains undetermined. Germline V gene sequence: CDR1 LGHDT, CDR2 YNNKEL (reference sequence). Between the trimmed V and J ends, which lost 4 bases and 17 bases, there was a span of 12 bases. The CDR3 loop spans 11 amino acids. The cDNA had a unique molecular identifier and a template-switch universal primer site. TCRdb reanalysed the 5' RACE reads using MiXCR and keeps one entry per CDR3 protein. The sample contains about 220,000 distinct CDR3 sequences, about a tenth of which appear only once. All donors were healthy Caucasians. The TCR originated in a woman between 18 and 29 years old in good health. The sequenced sample was memory (CD45RO+) T cells sorted from blood. The chain is built from TRBV3-1 and TRBJ2-6; D is perhaps TRBD1 or TRBD2 (5 bases each). The CDR3 region is CASSLRDRMTF. The DNA for the CDR3 is TGTGCCAGCAGCCTAAGGGACCGAATGACTTTC.